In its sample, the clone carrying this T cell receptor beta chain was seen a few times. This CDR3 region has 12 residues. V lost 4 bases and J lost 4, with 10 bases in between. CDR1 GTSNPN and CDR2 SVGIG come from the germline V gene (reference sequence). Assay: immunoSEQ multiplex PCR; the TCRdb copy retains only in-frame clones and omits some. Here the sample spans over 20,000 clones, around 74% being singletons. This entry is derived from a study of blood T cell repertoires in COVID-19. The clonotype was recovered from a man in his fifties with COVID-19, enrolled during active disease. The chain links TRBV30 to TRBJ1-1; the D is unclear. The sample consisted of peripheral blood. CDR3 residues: CAWKYRGTEAFF. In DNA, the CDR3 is TGTGCCTGGAAGTACCGGGGCACTGAAGCTTTCTTT.